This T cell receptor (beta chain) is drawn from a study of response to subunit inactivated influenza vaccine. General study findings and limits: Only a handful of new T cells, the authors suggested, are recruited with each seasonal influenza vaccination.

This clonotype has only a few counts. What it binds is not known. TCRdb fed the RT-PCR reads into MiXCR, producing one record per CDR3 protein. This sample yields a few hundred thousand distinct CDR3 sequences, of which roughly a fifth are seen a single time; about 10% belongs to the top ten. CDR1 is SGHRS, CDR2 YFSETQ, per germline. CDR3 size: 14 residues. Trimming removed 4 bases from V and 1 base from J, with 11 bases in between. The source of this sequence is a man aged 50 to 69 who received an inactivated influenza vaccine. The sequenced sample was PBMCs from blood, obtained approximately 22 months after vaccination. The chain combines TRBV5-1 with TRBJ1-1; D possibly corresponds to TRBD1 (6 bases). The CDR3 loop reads CASSRRGQNTEAFF. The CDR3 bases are TGCGCCAGCAGCCGGAGGGGACAGAACACTGAAGCTTTCTTT.